One sample yielded the 31 T cell receptor beta chains listed below, sequenced in a study of OX40 agonist ivuxolimab in advanced cancers. Repertoires were generated with immunoSEQ multiplex PCR, while TCRdb's copy carries only in-frame clones and drops some. The sample lists around 80,000 clones, about 80% seen once, with 6.6% in the top ten. Specimen: CD4+ or CD8+ T cells sorted from blood, collected in a trial of the OX40 agonist ivuxolimab. All receptors come from an adult with an advanced solid tumor such as melanoma, head and neck, liver or kidney cancer.

The genes are TRBV27 and TRBJ2-7; D is undetermined. Trimming removed 2 bases from V and 1 base from J, with 9 bases in between. CDR1 MNHEY and CDR2 SMNVEV come from the germline V gene (reference sequence). This CDR3 region has 14 residues. The DNA for the CDR3 is TGTGCCAGCAGTTTAGGCGACGGATCCTACGAGCAGTACTTC. Its translation is CASSLGDGSYEQYF.

This chain links TRBV7-8 with TRBJ2-5; 9 nucleotides align to TRBD1. CDR3 length equals 16 residues. The J segment lost 2 bases and the V segment lost 3 bases, leaving 7 bases of the junction unmatched. In germline, CDR1 is SGHVS, CDR2 FQNEAQ. The DNA of the CDR3 is TGTGCCAGCAGCTTTACGGGACAGGGCGTTCAAGAGACCCAGTACTTC. Translated, it gives CASSFTGQGVQETQYF.

CDR3 DNA: TGTGCCTGGAGCCGATTACAGGGAACAGATACGCAGTATTTT. Residues: CAWSRLQGTDTQYF. The chain is built from TRBV30 and TRBJ2-3; D possibly corresponds to TRBD1 (6 bases). From germline, CDR1 is GTSNPN and CDR2 SVGIG (reference sequence). The V and J ends lost 3 bases and 3 bases respectively, with 13 bases between them. The CDR3 is made up of 14 amino acids.

The chain carries TRBV21-1 and TRBJ2-1; TRBD2 reflects the table's D call only, with no check against the DNA. TRBV21-1 is noted as a pseudogene. CDR3 length: 11 residues. In DNA, the CDR3 is TGTGCCAGCGCGGGGTTCAATGAGCAGTTCTTC. As protein: CASAGFNEQFF.

This chain uses TRBV7-9 with TRBJ1-4, with a possible D match to TRBD1 (6 bases). V lost 2 bases, J lost 4 bases, and 11 bases lay in between. The germline CDR1 and CDR2 sequences are SEHNR and FQNEAQ (reference sequence). This CDR3 region has 15 residues. The CDR3 is CASSLNAGDNEKLFF. In DNA, the CDR3 is TGTGCCAGCAGCTTAAATGCAGGGGATAATGAAAAACTGTTTTTT.

Here the CDR3 reads CASSYSGRVNEQFF. In DNA, the CDR3 is TGTGCCAGCAGTTACTCGGGGAGGGTCAATGAGCAGTTCTTC. V usage is TRBV6-5 and J usage is TRBJ2-1; 7 nucleotides line up with TRBD2. V dropped 0 bases and J dropped 6; count of bases not matched to a gene: 2. The CDR3 runs 14 residues. From germline, CDR1 is MNHEY and CDR2 SVGAGI.

This chain links TRBV9 with TRBJ1-6, with D hard to call. V was trimmed by 3 bases and J by 6 bases, leaving 22 bases between them. Per the germline V gene, CDR1 is SGDLS and CDR2 is YYNGEE. The CDR3 contains 18 residues. The CDR3 here is CASSAEGKWRGINSPLHF. The CDR3 DNA sequence: TGTGCCAGCAGCGCAGAGGGTAAGTGGCGAGGGATTAATTCACCCCTCCACTTT.

This clone was recorded a few times. V usage is TRBV1 and J usage is TRBJ1-1. TRBV1 is a known pseudogene. CDR3 size: 16 residues. CDR3 nucleotide sequence: TGCACCAGCAAGAGGGAACAAGGTCGATTTAACACTGAAGCTTTCTTT. This encodes CTSKREQGRFNTEAFF.

The chain has TRBV18 and TRBJ2-2; TRBD2 matches at 9 bases. This CDR3 comprises 19 residues. Germline CDR1 reads KGHSH; CDR2 reads LQKENI. V trimming: 2 bases; J trimming: 3 bases; junction bases outside the gene matches: 13. The CDR3 DNA reads as TGTGCCAGCTCACCATCCGCAGGATCTCTAGCGGGGTACACCGGGGAGCTGTTTTTT. Encoded protein: CASSPSAGSLAGYTGELFF. Full variable domain (outside the CDR3, taken from reference TRBV18 and TRBJ2-2): NAGVMQNPRHLVRRRGQEARLRCSPMKGHSHVYWYRQLPEEGLKFMVYLQKENIIDESGMPKERFSAEFPKEGPSILRIQQVVRGDSAAYFCASSPSAGSLAGYTGELFFGEGSRLTVL.

A few counts support this clone. The chain employs TRBV13 and TRBJ2-7; possible D gene TRBD1, 6 bases. Trimming removed 4 bases at V and 4 bases at J, with 17 bases between. The CDR3 has 15 residues. Per the germline V gene, CDR1 is PRHDT and CDR2 is FYEKMQ (reference sequence). Here the CDR3 DNA reads TGTGCCAGCAGCTCAGGACAGTTCCTACAATACGAGCAGTACTTC. This sequence encodes CASSSGQFLQYEQYF.

V usage is TRBV4-3 and J usage is TRBJ2-2; 9 bases align to TRBD2. The germline V gene encodes CDR1 LGHNA and CDR2 YSLEER. The ends lost 4 bases at V and 4 bases at J; junction bases unmatched: 4. This CDR3 is 15 amino acids long. The CDR3 here is CASSRGGGGTGELFF. CDR3 sequence (DNA): TGCGCCAGCAGCCGGGGCGGGGGGGGCACCGGGGAGCTGTTTTTT.

This chain links TRBV19 with TRBJ2-1; weak D call: TRBD2 (7 bases). Germline V CDR1 and CDR2: LNHDA, SQIVND (reference sequence). CDR3 length equals 12 residues. Trimming took 7 bases from V and 15 from J, leaving 19 bases between them. The DNA for the CDR3 is TGTGCCAGTACCCCCGTCGGGGGGCCACCGTTCTTC. This gives the protein CASTPVGGPPFF.

V and J are TRBV6-6 and TRBJ2-7; weak D call: TRBD2 (6 bases). Germline CDR1 is MNHNY and CDR2 is SVGAGI (reference sequence). V was clipped by 0 bases and J by 4 bases, with 10 bases between them. The CDR3 sequence is 14 residues long. For the CDR3, the DNA is TGTGCCAGCAGTTACTCGAGTGCGGGATACGAGCAGTACTTC. This sequence encodes CASSYSSAGYEQYF.

This clone has just a few counts. The gene calls are TRBV6-4 and TRBJ2-3; D is uncertain. Germline-derived CDR1 and CDR2 are MRHNA and SNTAGT. V was shortened by 3 bases and J by 2 bases, with 6 bases between the two germline ends. This CDR3 spans 13 amino acids. The CDR3 coding sequence is TGTGCCAGCAGTGATGGAAACACAGATACGCAGTATTTT. Translated: CASSDGNTDTQYF.

The J gene is TRBJ2-7, the V gene TRBV6-5, with 7 bases lining up with TRBD1. CDR1 and CDR2 (germline): MNHEY, SVGAGI. This CDR3 has 16 residues. V trimming: 0 bases; J trimming: 3 bases; junction bases outside the gene matches: 8. This CDR3 reads CASSYSLPGQLYEQYF. Here the CDR3 DNA reads TGTGCCAGCAGTTACTCGTTACCGGGACAGCTCTACGAGCAGTACTTC.

The V and J genes are TRBV4-1 and TRBJ2-3, with TRBD2 identical over 12 bases. The CDR3 contains 16 residues. V dropped 4 bases and J dropped 5; count of bases not matched to a gene: 7. CDR1 is MGHRA and CDR2 is YSYEKL in the germline V gene. The CDR3 region is CASSPTTSGGGDTQYF. CDR3 in DNA: TGCGCCAGCAGCCCTACGACTAGCGGGGGAGGAGATACGCAGTATTTT.

The chain employs TRBV15 and TRBJ2-7; no reliable D call. Germline CDR1 and CDR2: LNHNV and YYDKDF (reference sequence). The V and J ends lost 1 base and 6 bases respectively, with 7 bases between them. This CDR3 region has 12 residues. The CDR3 loop is CATSRAHREQYV. The CDR3, as DNA: TGTGCCACCAGCAGAGCTCATCGCGAGCAGTACGTC.

This chain joins TRBV5-1 and TRBJ2-3; 15 bases align to TRBD2. This CDR3 has 15 residues. The V gene end was trimmed by 3 bases and the J gene end by 14 bases; junction bases not matched to a gene: 10. Germline V lookup: CDR1 SGHRS, CDR2 YFSETQ. The CDR3 here is CASSSDPGLAGGLYF. The CDR3 DNA is TGCGCCAGCAGCTCGGACCCCGGACTAGCGGGAGGGTTGTATTTT.

The CDR3 DNA reads TGTGCCAGCAGTTTATCCCCCCGGACAGGGGGCTTGAATGGCTACACCTTC. Translating gives CASSLSPRTGGLNGYTF. The chain is built from TRBV28 and TRBJ1-2; 11 nucleotides match TRBD1. Per germline, CDR1 MDHEN and CDR2 SYDVKM. The CDR3 length is 17 residues. Trimming cost V 1 base and J 6 bases; bases outside gene matches: 10.

This chain links TRBV27 with TRBJ2-2; D unresolved. Trimming shortened V by 5 bases and J by 3 bases, and 10 bases separated the two germline ends. Per germline, CDR1 MNHEY and CDR2 SMNVEV (reference sequence). This CDR3 has 14 residues. The CDR3, as DNA: TGTGCCAGCAGTCCTTCCCTCTACACCGGGGAGCTGTTTTTT. Protein product: CASSPSLYTGELFF.

The chain combines TRBV2 with TRBJ2-1; D tentatively reads TRBD1 or TRBD2 (5 bases each). CDR3 length: 17 residues. Trimming took off 3 bases at V and 4 bases at J, with 19 bases between the two ends. Germline V gene sequence: CDR1 SNHLY, CDR2 FYNNEI. CDR3 protein: CASSDLGPPGGYNEQFF. As DNA, the CDR3 is TGTGCCAGCAGTGACCTGGGCCCCCCTGGGGGATACAATGAGCAGTTCTTC. Drawing the rest from reference TRBV2 and TRBJ2-1, the complete variable domain is EPEVTQTPSHQVTQMGQEVILRCVPISNHLYFYWYRQILGQKVEFLVSFYNNEISEKSEIFDDQFSVERPDGSNFTLKIRSTKLEDSAMYFCASSDLGPPGGYNEQFFGPGTRLTVL.

This chain links TRBV7-2 with TRBJ2-7; D might be TRBD1 (6 bases). Trimming removed 7 bases from V and 0 bases from J, with 22 bases in between. The CDR3 loop spans 17 amino acids. CDR1 and CDR2 from the germline V gene are SGHTA and FQGNSA. The CDR3 loop is CASKGNRAPRSSYEQYF. The DNA of the CDR3 is TGTGCCAGCAAAGGAAACAGGGCACCTAGGAGCTCCTACGAGCAGTACTTC.

This clone was recorded only once. The V call is TRBV18, the J call TRBJ1-4, with 7 bases fitting TRBD1. V was clipped by 3 bases and J by 3 bases; unmatched bases: 7. The CDR3 is 16 amino acids. Germline loops: CDR1 KGHSH, CDR2 LQKENI. CDR3 region: CASSPRQGSANEKLFF. The CDR3 DNA is TGTGCCAGCTCACCTAGACAGGGCTCGGCTAATGAAAAACTGTTTTTT.

The rearrangement uses TRBV30 and TRBJ1-6; D gene uncertain. This CDR3 spans 19 amino acids. Between the trimmed V and J ends, which lost 2 bases and 0 bases, there was a span of 20 bases. Germline-derived CDR1 and CDR2 are GTSNPN and SVGIG (reference sequence). As DNA, the CDR3 is TGTGCCTGGAGTTCTACTTTCATTACAAGGAGCTCCTATAATTCACCCCTCCACTTT. Protein: CAWSSTFITRSSYNSPLHF.

The chain recombines TRBV19 with TRBJ2-2; no reliable D call. Looked up from germline, CDR1 is LNHDA and CDR2 is SQIVND (reference sequence). The V end was cut by 6 bases, the J end by 8 bases, with 10 bases between. The length of the CDR3 is 12 residues. The CDR3 loop is CASRLQKGELFF. CDR3 in DNA: TGTGCCAGTAGACTCCAGAAAGGGGAGCTGTTTTTT.

The V gene is TRBV6-6, the J gene TRBJ2-7, with TRBD1 as a possible D gene (5 bases). The CDR3 length is 12 residues. Germline assignment: CDR1 MNHNY and CDR2 SVGAGI (reference sequence). With 5 bases removed from V and 2 bases from J, the gap between germline ends came to 7 bases. The DNA of the CDR3 is TGTGCCAGCAGTCCCAGGGCCTACGAGCAGTACGTC. Translation: CASSPRAYEQYV.

This chain uses TRBV7-3 with TRBJ1-3; D call uncertain. This CDR3 is built from 15 residues. The germline gives CDR1 SGHTA, CDR2 FQGTGA. The V end lost 2 bases, the J end lost 0 bases, and 8 bases lay between the germline ends. CDR3 residues: CASSLATSSGNTIYF. For the CDR3, the DNA is TGTGCCAGCAGCTTAGCCACCAGCTCTGGAAACACCATATATTTT.

The rearrangement uses TRBV19 and TRBJ2-7; D might be TRBD1 or TRBD2, each matching 5 bases. V was shortened by 7 bases and J by 5 bases, with 18 bases between the two germline ends. The CDR3 length is 14 residues. The germline CDR1 and CDR2 sequences are LNHDA and SQIVND (reference sequence). The CDR3 nucleotides read TGTGCCAGTACCTCGGAGAGGGACGGCCACGAGCAGTACTTC. Translation gives CASTSERDGHEQYF. The whole variable domain, filled in from reference TRBV19 and TRBJ2-7, reads DGGITQSPKYLFRKEGQNVTLSCEQNLNHDAMYWYRQDPGQGLRLIYYSQIVNDFQKGDIAEGYSVSREKKESFPLTVTSAQKNPTAFYLCASTSERDGHEQYFGPGTRLTVT.

This sequence joins TRBV5-6 and TRBJ2-1; the D is unclear. V lost 4 bases to trimming and J lost 15 bases, with 17 bases between them. Germline CDR1 SGHDT, CDR2 YYEEEE. CDR3 length: 12 residues. The CDR3 region is CASSNRTDPWFF. CDR3 nucleotides: TGTGCCAGCAGCAATAGGACGGACCCTTGGTTCTTC.

The genes are TRBV6-6 and TRBJ1-6; D is unclear. Trimming pared 8 bases from V and 5 bases from J, leaving 10 bases between. The CDR3 is made up of 13 amino acids. The germline gives CDR1 MNHNY, CDR2 SVGAGI (reference sequence). The CDR3 is CASRDFDNSPLHF. In nucleotides, the CDR3 is TGTGCCAGCCGAGATTTTGATAATTCACCCCTCCACTTT.

This clone ranks as medium-sized. The J gene is TRBJ2-5, the V gene TRBV6-5; a possible D gene is TRBD2 (5 bases). CDR3 length equals 15 residues. In germline, CDR1 is MNHEY, CDR2 SVGAGI. Trimming left V 0 bases short and J 5 bases short, with 13 bases between. The CDR3 DNA follows: TGTGCCAGCAGTTACTCGGATAGCGCTAAGGAGACCCAGTACTTC. Translation gives CASSYSDSAKETQYF.